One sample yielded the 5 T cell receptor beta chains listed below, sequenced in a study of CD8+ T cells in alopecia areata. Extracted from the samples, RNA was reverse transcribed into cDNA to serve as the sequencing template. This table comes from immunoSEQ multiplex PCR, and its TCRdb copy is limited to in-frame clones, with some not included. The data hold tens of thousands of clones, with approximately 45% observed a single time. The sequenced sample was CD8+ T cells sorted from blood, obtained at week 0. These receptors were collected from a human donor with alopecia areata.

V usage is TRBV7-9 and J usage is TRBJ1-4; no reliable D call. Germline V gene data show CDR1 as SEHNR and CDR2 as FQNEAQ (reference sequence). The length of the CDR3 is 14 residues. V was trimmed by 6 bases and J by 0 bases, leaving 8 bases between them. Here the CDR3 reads CASRPGATNEKLFF. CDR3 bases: TGTGCCAGCAGGCCGGGAGCAACTAATGAAAAACTGTTTTTT.

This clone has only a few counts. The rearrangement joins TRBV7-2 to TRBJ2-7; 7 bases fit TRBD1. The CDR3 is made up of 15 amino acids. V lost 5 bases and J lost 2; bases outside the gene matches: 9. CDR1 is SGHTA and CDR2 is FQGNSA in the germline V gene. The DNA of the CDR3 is TGTGCCAGCAGCCTAAACCCGGGACAGACCTACGAGCAGTACTTC. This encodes CASSLNPGQTYEQYF.

The CDR3 nucleotides read TGCAGCGTTGAGGGCAGGGAAAGTCTTTCCGCGGAGACCCAGTACTTC. Translated: CSVEGRESLSAETQYF. V is TRBV29-1 and J is TRBJ2-5; perhaps TRBD1 as D (5 bases). CDR1 is SQVTM and CDR2 is ANQGSEA in the germline V gene. V was clipped by 3 bases and J by 5 bases, with 22 bases between them. The CDR3 has 16 residues.

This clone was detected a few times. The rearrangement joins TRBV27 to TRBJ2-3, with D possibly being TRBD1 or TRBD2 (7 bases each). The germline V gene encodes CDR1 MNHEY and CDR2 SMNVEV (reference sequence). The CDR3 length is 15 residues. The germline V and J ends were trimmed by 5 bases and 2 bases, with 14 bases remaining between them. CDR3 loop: CASSRPGGDTDTQYF. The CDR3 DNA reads TGTGCCAGCAGTCGACCAGGGGGGGACACAGATACGCAGTATTTT.

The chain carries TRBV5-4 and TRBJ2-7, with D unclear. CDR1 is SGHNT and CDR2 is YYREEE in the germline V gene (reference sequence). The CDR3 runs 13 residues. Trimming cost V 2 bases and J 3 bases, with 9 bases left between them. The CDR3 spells CASSFGRNYEQYF. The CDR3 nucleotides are TGTGCCAGCAGCTTCGGACGGAACTACGAGCAGTACTTC.